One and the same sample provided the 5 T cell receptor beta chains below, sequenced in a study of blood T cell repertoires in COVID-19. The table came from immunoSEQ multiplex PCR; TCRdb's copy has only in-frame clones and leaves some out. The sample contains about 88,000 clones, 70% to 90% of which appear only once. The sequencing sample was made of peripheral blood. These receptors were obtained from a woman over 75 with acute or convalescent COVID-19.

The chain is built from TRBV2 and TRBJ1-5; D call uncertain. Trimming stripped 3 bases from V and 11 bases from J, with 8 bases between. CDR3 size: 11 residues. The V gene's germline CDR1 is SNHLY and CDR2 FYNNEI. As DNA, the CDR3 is TGTGCCAGCAGTGAGGACGGGGCCCAGCATTTT. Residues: CASSEDGAQHF. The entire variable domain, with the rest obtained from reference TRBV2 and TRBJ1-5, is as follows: EPEVTQTPSHQVTQMGQEVILRCVPISNHLYFYWYRQILGQKVEFLVSFYNNEISEKSEIFDDQFSVERPDGSNFTLKIRSTKLEDSAMYFCASSEDGAQHFGDGTRLSIL.

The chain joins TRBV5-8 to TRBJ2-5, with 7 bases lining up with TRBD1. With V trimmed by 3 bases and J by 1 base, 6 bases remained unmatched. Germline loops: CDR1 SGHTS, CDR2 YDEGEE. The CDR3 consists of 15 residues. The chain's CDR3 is CASSSQRQGQETQYF. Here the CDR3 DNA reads TGTGCCAGCAGCTCGCAGAGACAGGGCCAAGAGACCCAGTACTTC.

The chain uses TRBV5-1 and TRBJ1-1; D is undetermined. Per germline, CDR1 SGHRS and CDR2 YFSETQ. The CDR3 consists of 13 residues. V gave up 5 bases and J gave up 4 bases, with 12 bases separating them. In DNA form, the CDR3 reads TGCGCCAGCAGGCGGGAGTCAGGCACTGAAGCTTTCTTT. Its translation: CASRRESGTEAFF.

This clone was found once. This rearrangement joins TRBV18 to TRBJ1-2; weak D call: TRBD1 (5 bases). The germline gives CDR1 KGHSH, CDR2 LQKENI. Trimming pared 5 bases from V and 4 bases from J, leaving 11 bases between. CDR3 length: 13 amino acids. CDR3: CASSAGVSYGYTF. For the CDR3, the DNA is TGTGCCAGCTCAGCGGGGGTAAGCTATGGCTACACCTTC. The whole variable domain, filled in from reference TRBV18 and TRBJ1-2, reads NAGVMQNPRHLVRRRGQEARLRCSPMKGHSHVYWYRQLPEEGLKFMVYLQKENIIDESGMPKERFSAEFPKEGPSILRIQQVVRGDSAAYFCASSAGVSYGYTFGSGTRLTVV.

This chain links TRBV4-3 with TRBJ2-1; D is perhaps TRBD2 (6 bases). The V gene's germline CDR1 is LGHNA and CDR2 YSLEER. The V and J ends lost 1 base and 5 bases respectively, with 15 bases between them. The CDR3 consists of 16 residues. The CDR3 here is CASSQGGVAYDNEQFF. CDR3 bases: TGCGCCAGCAGCCAAGGGGGGGTAGCATATGACAATGAGCAGTTCTTC.